This T cell receptor (beta chain) was found in a study of T cell changes during pregnancy in multiple sclerosis. Here immunoSEQ multiplex PCR was the method, and the copy in TCRdb shows in-frame clones only, minus some. The sample shows about 97,000 clones, 90% of them seen only once. V was cut by 2 bases and J by 8 bases, with 12 bases left in between. Germline values: CDR1 MNHNS, CDR2 SASEGT. The CDR3 covers 13 residues. Sample: peripheral blood, taken in the second trimester of pregnancy. This clonotype originated in a female donor in good health, enrolled as a control in a pregnancy study. V and J are TRBV6-1 and TRBJ1-2, with D hard to call. This CDR3 reads CASSESTDWGYTF. CDR3 coding DNA: TGTGCCAGCAGTGAAAGTACGGACTGGGGCTACACCTTC.